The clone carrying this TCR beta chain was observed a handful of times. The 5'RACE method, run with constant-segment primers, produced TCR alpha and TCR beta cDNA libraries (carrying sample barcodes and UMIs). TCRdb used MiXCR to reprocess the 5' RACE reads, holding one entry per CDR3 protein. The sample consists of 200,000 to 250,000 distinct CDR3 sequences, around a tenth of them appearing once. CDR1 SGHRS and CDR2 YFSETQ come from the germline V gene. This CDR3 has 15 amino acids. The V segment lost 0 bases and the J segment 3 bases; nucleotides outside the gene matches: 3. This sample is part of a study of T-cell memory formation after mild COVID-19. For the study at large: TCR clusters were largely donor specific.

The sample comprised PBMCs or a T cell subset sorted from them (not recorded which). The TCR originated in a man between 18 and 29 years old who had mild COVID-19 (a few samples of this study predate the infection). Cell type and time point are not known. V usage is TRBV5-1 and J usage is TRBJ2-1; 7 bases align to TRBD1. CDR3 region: CASSLAPGGYNEQFF. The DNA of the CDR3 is TGCGCCAGCAGCTTGGCCCCAGGGGGCTACAATGAGCAGTTCTTC.